This TCR beta chain was identified in a study of siplizumab effects on memory and regulatory T cells. Regarding the study as a whole: Mappable CD4+ clones that were alloreactive averaged 68.8% Treg-derived with siplizumab versus 26.9% in controls. Poor capture below about 10^-5 frequency left most alloreactive clones unmapped to unstimulated subsets. Apparently more diverse than memory cells, naive T cells also seemed major alloresponse contributors.

Per individual sample, 95,000 to 100,000 TCR templates were assayed. Profiling relied on immunoSEQ multiplex PCR, and the TCRdb table lists in-frame clones only, not all of them. This sample has roughly 100,000 clones, with 90% to 95% found just once. This CDR3 comprises 15 residues. Trimming took 3 bases from V and 8 from J, leaving 16 bases between them. Looked up from germline, CDR1 is MNHEY and CDR2 is SVGAGI. As for this clone: Its target is not known.

Sample: CD4+ T cells sorted from blood. The gene calls are TRBV6-5 and TRBJ1-4; maybe TRBD1 (6 bases). This TCR came from a human donor in good health. The CDR3 DNA is TGTGCCAGCAGTTATAGAGGGGGGGTCGAAGAAAAACTGTTTTTT. Encoded protein: CASSYRGGVEEKLFF.